This T cell receptor (beta chain) was obtained from a study of blood T cell repertoires in COVID-19. Study information: The samples span acute and convalescent COVID-19 from the United States, Italy and Spain. The analysed material was cDNA or gDNA that came from T cells, B-cell-depleted T cells, or PBMCs.

Authors' processing steps: By means of reference gene primer amplification, nucleated cell counts were estimated. TCRdb's table, derived via immunoSEQ multiplex PCR, lists solely in-frame clones and lacks some. The DNA gave D and trimming, while V, J and clone size come from that table. The sample includes around 250,000 clones, less than 90% of them seen just once. V was pared by 0 bases and J by 3 bases, with 15 bases between. The CDR3 covers 16 residues. Per the germline V gene, CDR1 is MNHEY and CDR2 is SVGEGT. Sequenced input: peripheral blood. The V call is TRBV6-2 or TRBV6-3, the J call TRBJ2-7, with a tentative D call TRBD1 (5 bases). The TCR originated in a woman aged 35 to 49 who had recovered from COVID-19. As DNA, the CDR3 is TGTGCCAGCAGTTACTCGTCAGGGTCTATATACTACGAGCAGTACTTC. It is translated as CASSYSSGSIYYEQYF.